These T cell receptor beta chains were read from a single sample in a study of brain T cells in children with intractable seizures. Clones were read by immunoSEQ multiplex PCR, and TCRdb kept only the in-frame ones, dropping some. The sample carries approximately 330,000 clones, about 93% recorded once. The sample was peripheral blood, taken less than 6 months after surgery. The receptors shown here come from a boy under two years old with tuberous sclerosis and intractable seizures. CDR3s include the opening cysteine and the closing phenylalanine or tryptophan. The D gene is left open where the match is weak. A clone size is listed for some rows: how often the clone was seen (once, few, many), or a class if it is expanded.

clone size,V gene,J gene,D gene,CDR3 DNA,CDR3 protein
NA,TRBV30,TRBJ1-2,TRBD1,TGTGCCTGGTCACCGATAGGACAGGGTGGAAAGCGCTACACCTTC,CAWSPIGQGGKRYTF
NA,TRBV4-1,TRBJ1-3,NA,TGCGCCAGCAGCCAAGGAACAGGGAGCTCTGGAAACACCATATATTTT,CASSQGTGSSGNTIYF
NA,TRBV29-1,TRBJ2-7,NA,TGCAGCGTTGGTTCAGGGGATGAGCAGTACTTC,CSVGSGDEQYF
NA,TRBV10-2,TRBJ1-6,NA,TGCGCCAGCAGTGAGTTGGGCGATAATTCACCCCTCCACTTT,CASSELGDNSPLHF
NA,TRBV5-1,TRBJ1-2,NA,TGCGCCAGCAGCCCGGACTTGGGGGGCTATGGCTACACCTTC,CASSPDLGGYGYTF
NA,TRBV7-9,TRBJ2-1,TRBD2,TGTGCCAGCAGCTTTATTGAACTAGCGGACGGAGATGAGCAGTTCTTC,CASSFIELADGDEQFF
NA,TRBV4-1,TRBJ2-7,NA,TGCGCCAGCAGCCAAGGGGGGGCTAGAATGAACGAGCAGTACTTC,CASSQGGARMNEQYF
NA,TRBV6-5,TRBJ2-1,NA,TGTGCCAGCAGTTACCGGAGCTCCTACAATGAGCAGTTCTTC,CASSYRSSYNEQFF
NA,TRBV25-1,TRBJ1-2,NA,TGTGCCAGCAGTGAAATAGGGGATTATGGCTACACCTTC,CASSEIGDYGYTF
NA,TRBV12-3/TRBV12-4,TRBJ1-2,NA,TGTGCCAGCAGTACATCTAACTATGGCTACACCTTC,CASSTSNYGYTF
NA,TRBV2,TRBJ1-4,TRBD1,TGTGCCAGCAGTCGAGCCGGGACAGTCGGTGAAAAACTGTTTTTT,CASSRAGTVGEKLFF
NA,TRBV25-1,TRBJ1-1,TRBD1,TGTGCCAGCAGTGGAACAGGGGGCGAGACTGAAGCTTTCTTT,CASSGTGGETEAFF
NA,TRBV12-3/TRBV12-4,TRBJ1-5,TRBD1,TGTGCCAGCGGCACAGGGGAGAATCAGCCCCAGCATTTT,CASGTGENQPQHF
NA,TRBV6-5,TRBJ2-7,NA,TGTGCCAGCAGTTACTCGGCGGGGAGCACCTACGAGCAGTACTTC,CASSYSAGSTYEQYF
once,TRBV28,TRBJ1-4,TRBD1,TGTGCCAGCAGACGAGGGGGGACAGGGAATGAAAAACTGTTTTTT,CASRRGGTGNEKLFF
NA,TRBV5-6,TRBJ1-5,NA,TGTGCCAGCAGCTTGGGCCAGGGCAATGGTCAGCCCCAGCATTTT,CASSLGQGNGQPQHF
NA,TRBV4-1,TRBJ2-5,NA,TGCGCCAGCAGCCAACCCGGGGGAGAGACCCAGTACTTC,CASSQPGGETQYF
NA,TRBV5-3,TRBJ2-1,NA,TGTGCCACCCGAACCTTCATACACAATGAGCAGTTCTTC,CATRTFIHNEQFF
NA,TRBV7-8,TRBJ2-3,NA,TGTGCCAGCAGCCTTCGTAGGGGCGTGGGGGGCACAGATACGCAGTATTTT,CASSLRRGVGGTDTQYF
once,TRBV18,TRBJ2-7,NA,TGTGCCAGCTCCACCGGGACTCTAAATTCCTACGAGCAGTACTTC,CASSTGTLNSYEQYF
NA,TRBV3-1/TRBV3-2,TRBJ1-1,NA,TGTGCCAGCAGCCCCCACAAGGGCGCTGAAGCTTTCTTT,CASSPHKGAEAFF
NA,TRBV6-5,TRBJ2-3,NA,TGTGCCAGCATCGACGGGCAGGGAAGTGCAGATACGCAGTATTTT,CASIDGQGSADTQYF
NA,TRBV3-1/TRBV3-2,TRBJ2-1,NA,TGTGCCAGCAGCCAAGCGGGTAGAAGCTCCTACAATGAGCAGTTCTTC,CASSQAGRSSYNEQFF
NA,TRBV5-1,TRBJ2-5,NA,TGCGCCAGCAGCGAAGCTAGTGGGGGGGAGACCCAGTACTTC,CASSEASGGETQYF
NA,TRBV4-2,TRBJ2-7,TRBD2,TGTGCCAGCAGCCAAGAGGGACTAGCGACGGGGGCCTACGAGCAGTACTTC,CASSQEGLATGAYEQYF
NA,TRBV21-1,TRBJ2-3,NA,TGTGCCAGCAGCACCCGAAAGACAGGAGAAAGCACAGATACGCAGTATTTT,CASSTRKTGESTDTQYF
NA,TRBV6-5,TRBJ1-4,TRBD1,TGTGCCAGCAGCAGGGGGGAAAAACTGTTTTTT,CASSRGEKLFF
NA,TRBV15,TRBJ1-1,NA,TGTGCCACCAGCAGAGATCCCGGGAACACTGAAGCTTTCTTT,CATSRDPGNTEAFF
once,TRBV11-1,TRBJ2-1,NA,TGTGCCAGCAGCTTAGTAGCGATCTCCTACAATGAGCAGTTCTTC,CASSLVAISYNEQFF
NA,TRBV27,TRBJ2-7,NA,TGTGCCAGCACCGCAAACGGGGGCGAGCAGTACTTC,CASTANGGEQYF
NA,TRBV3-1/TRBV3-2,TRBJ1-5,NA,TGTGCCAGCAGCCAAGGAGGGGGTGGGAATCAGCCCCAGCATTTT,CASSQGGGGNQPQHF
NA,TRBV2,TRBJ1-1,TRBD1,TGTGCCAGCAGGAAGGACAGGTCGAACACTGAAGCTTTCTTT,CASRKDRSNTEAFF
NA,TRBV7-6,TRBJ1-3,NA,TGTGCCAGCAGCTTCGGAGGAGTCATCTCCTCTATTGGAAACACCATATATTTT,CASSFGGVISSIGNTIYF
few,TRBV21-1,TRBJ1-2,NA,TGTGCCAGCAGGCAGCTAGAATCCTATGGCTACACCTTC,CASRQLESYGYTF
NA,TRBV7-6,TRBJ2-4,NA,TGTGCCAGCAGCCCAACGTTCGGACAGACATGGGCCAAAAACATTCAGTACTTC,CASSPTFGQTWAKNIQYF
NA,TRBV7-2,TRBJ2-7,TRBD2,TGTGCCAGCAGCTTAAGCGGGAGACTATACGAGCAGTACTTC,CASSLSGRLYEQYF
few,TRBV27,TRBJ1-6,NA,TGTGCCAGCAGTTTATCGTCCCGGATACGGGGGCGCCTCCACTTT,CASSLSSRIRGRLHF
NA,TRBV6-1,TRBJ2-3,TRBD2,TGTGCCAGCAGTGTAAGGGGACTAGCGTTAGCAGATACGCAGTATTTT,CASSVRGLALADTQYF
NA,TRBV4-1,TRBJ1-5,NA,TGCGCCAGCAGCCAAGGGGAGGGGCCGCAGCCCCAGCATTTT,CASSQGEGPQPQHF
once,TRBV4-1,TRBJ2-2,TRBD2,TGCGCCAGCAGCCAAGGACTAGCGGGAGCCAACACCGGGGAGCTGTTTTTT,CASSQGLAGANTGELFF
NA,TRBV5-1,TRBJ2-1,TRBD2,TGCGCCAGCAGCTTACGGACTAGCGGGAGTACTGAGCAGTTCTTC,CASSLRTSGSTEQFF
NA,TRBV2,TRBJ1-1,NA,TGTGCCATGAAGCCCGAGGGCCTGAACACTGAAGCTTTCTTT,CAMKPEGLNTEAFF
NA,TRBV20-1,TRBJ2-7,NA,TGCAGTGCTAGCGAGCCTGGCGAGCAGTACTTC,CSASEPGEQYF
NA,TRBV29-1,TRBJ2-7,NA,TGCAGCGTGGGGGTCGGCGGTGGGTCCTACGAGCAGTACTTC,CSVGVGGGSYEQYF
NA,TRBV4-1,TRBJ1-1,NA,TGCGCCAGCAGCCAAGAGGGACCACCTGGACTAACTGAAGCTTTCTTT,CASSQEGPPGLTEAFF
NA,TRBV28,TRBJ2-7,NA,TGTGCCGCGGGGCATGGGGGGCGTGGGTCCTACGAGCAGTACTTC,CAAGHGGRGSYEQYF
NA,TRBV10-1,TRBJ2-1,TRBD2,TGCGCCAGCAGTGCGGGGACCAGCGGGAGGGTACTTGAGCAGTTCTTC,CASSAGTSGRVLEQFF
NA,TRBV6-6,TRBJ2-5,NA,TGTGCCAGCAGTTACCTACTAGCCTGGGAGACCCAGTACTTC,CASSYLLAWETQYF
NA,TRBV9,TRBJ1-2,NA,TGTGCCAGCAGCCCCGGAGCGGACGCGACTAACTATGGCTACACCTTC,CASSPGADATNYGYTF
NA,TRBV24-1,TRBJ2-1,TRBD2,TGTGCCACCAGTGAGCCGACTAGCGGGAAGGGTGAGCAGTTCTTC,CATSEPTSGKGEQFF